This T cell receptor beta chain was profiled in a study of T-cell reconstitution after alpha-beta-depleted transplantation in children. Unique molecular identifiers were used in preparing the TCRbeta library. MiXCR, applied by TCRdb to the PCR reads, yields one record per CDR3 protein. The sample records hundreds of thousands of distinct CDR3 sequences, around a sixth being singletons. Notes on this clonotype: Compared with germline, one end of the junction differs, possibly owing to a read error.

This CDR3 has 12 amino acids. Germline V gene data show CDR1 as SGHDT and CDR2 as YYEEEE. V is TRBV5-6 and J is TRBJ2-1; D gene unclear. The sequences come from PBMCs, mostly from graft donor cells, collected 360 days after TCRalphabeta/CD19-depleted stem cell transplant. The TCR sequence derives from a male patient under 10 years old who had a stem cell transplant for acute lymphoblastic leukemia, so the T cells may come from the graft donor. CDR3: CDSSLVLNEQFF. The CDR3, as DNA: TGTGACAGCAGCTTGGTGTTAAATGAGCAGTTCTTC.